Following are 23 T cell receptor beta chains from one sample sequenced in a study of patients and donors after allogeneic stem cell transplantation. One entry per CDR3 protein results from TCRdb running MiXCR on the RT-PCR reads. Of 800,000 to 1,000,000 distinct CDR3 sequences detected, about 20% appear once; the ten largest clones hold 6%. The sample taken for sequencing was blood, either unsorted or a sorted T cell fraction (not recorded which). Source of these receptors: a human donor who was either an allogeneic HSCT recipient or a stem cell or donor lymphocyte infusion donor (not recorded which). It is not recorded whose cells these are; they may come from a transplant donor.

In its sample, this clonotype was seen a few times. CDR3 nucleotides: TGCAGTGCTAGAGATGACCCCTCTCCTACCCAGCGGGCGCAGTATTTT. This gives the protein CSARDDPSPTQRAQYF. This sequence joins TRBV20-1 and TRBJ2-3; perhaps TRBD2 as D (6 bases). Germline CDR1 DFQATT, CDR2 SNEGSKA (reference sequence). Trimming removed 0 bases from V and 10 bases from J, with 23 bases in between. This CDR3 is built from 16 residues.

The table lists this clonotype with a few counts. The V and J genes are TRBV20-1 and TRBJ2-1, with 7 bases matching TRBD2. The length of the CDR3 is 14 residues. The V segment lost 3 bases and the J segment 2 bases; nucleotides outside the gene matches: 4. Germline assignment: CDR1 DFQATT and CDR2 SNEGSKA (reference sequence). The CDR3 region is CSASMLAAYNEQFF. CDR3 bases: TGCAGTGCTAGTATGCTAGCGGCCTACAATGAGCAGTTCTTC.

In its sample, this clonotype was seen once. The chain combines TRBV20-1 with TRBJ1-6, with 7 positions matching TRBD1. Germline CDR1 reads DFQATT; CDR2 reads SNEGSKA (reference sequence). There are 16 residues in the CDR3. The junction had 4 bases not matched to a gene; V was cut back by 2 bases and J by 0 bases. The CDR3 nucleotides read TGCAGTGCTAGAAAGACAGGGAGCTCCTATAATTCACCCCTCCACTTT. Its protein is CSARKTGSSYNSPLHF.

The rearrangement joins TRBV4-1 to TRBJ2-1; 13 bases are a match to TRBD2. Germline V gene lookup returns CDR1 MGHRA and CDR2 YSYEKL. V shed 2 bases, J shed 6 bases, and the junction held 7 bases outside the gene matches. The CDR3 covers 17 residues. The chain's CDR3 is CASSQPTSGRALNEQFF. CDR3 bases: TGCGCCAGCAGCCAACCCACTAGCGGGAGGGCCCTCAATGAGCAGTTCTTC.

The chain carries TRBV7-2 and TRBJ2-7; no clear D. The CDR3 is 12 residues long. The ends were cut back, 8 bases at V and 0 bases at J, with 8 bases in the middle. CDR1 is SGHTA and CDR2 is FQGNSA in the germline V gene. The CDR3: CASGIDSYEQYF. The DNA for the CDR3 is TGTGCCAGCGGGATAGACTCCTACGAGCAGTACTTC.

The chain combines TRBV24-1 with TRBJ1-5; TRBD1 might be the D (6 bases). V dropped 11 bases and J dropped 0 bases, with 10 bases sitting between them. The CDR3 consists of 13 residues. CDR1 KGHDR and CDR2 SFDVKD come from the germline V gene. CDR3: CAIGQYSNQPQHF. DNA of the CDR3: TGTGCCATCGGACAGTATAGCAATCAGCCCCAGCATTTT.

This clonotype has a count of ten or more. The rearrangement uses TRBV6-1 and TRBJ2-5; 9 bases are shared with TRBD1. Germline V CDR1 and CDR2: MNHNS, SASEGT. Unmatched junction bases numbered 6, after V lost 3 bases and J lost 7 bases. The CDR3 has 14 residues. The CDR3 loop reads CASSDRDRAMTQYF. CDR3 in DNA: TGTGCCAGCAGTGACCGGGACAGGGCTATGACCCAGTACTTC.

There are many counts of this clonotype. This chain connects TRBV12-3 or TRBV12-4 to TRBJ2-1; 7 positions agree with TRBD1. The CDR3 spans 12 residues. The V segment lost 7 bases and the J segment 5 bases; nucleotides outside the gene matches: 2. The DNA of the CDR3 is TGTGCCAGCAAGGACAGGAACAATGAGCAGTTCTTC. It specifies CASKDRNNEQFF.

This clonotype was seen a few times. This CDR3 reads CSASRDRGKDQPQHF. The CDR3 DNA follows: TGCAGTGCTTCCCGGGACAGGGGGAAGGATCAGCCCCAGCATTTT. The chain couples TRBV20-1 to TRBJ1-5; TRBD1 matches at 11 bases. J lost 5 bases, V lost 5 bases, and 8 bases had no gene match. CDR1 is DFQATT, CDR2 SNEGSKA, per germline (reference sequence). The CDR3 is made up of 15 amino acids.

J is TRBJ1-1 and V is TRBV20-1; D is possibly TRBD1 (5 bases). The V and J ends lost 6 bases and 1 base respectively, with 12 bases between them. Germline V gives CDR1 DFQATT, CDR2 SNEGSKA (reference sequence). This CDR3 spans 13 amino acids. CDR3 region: CSATYRRNTEAFF. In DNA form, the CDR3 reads TGCAGTGCGACCTACAGGAGGAACACTGAAGCTTTCTTT.

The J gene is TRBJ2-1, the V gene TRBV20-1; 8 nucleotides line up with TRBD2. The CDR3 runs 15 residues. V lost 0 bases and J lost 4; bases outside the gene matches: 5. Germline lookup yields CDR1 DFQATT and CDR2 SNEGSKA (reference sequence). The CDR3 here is CSARDLRGGYNEQFF. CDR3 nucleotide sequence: TGCAGTGCTAGAGATTTACGCGGGGGGTACAATGAGCAGTTCTTC.

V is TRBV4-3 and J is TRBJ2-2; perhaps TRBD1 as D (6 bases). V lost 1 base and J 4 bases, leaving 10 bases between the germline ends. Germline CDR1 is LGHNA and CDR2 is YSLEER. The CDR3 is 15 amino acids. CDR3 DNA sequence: TGCGCCAGCAGCCAAGCCTGGACAGCCACCGGGGAGCTGTTTTTT. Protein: CASSQAWTATGELFF.

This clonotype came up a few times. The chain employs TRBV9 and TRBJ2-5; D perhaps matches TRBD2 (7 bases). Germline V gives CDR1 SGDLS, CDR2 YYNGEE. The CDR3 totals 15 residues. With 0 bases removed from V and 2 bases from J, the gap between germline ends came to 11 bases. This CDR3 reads CASSVGGGEQETQYF. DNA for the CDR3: TGTGCCAGCAGCGTAGGAGGGGGGGAGCAAGAGACCCAGTACTTC. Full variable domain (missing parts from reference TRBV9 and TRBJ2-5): DSGVTQTPKHLITATGQRVTLRCSPRSGDLSVYWYQQSLDQGLQFLIQYYNGEERAKGNILERFSAQQFPDLHSELNLSSLELGDSALYFCASSVGGGEQETQYFGPGTRLLVL.

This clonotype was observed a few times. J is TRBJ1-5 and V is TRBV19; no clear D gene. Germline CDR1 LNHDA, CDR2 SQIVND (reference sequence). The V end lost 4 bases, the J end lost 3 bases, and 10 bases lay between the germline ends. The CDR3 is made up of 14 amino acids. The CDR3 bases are TGTGCCAGTAGTAACCAGACCTACAATCAGCCCCAGCATTTT. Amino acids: CASSNQTYNQPQHF.

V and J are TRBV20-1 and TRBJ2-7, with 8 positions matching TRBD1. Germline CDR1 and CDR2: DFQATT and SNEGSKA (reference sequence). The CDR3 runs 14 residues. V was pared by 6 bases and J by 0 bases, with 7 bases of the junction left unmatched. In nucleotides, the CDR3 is TGCAGTGCCCCAGGAGGGACAGGCTCCTACGAGCAGTACTTC. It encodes CSAPGGTGSYEQYF.

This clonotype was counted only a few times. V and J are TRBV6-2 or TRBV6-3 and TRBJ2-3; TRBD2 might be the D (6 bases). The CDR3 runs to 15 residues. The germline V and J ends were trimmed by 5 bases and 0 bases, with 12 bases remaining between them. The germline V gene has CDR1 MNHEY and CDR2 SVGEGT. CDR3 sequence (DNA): TGTGCCAGCAGTGATAGCGGTGCTAGCACAGATACGCAGTATTTT. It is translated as CASSDSGASTDTQYF.

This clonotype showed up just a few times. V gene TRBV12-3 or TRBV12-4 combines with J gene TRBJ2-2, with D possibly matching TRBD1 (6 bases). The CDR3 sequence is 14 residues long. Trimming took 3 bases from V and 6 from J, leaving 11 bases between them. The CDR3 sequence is CASSLGAVPGELFF. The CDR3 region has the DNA TGTGCCAGCAGTTTGGGGGCAGTCCCCGGGGAGCTGTTTTTT.

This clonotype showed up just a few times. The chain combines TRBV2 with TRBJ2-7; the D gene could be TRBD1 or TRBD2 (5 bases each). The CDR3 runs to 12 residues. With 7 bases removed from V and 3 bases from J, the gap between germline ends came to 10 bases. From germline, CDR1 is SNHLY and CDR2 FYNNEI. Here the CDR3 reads CASKGRDYEQYF. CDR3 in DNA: TGTGCCAGCAAGGGACGGGACTACGAGCAGTACTTC.

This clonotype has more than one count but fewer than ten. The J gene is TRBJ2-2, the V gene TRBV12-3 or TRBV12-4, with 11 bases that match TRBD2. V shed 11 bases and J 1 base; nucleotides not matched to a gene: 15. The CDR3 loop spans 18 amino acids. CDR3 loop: CAFSLARLAGGNTGELFF. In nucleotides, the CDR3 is TGTGCCTTCAGTTTAGCGCGGCTAGCGGGAGGGAACACCGGGGAGCTGTTTTTT.

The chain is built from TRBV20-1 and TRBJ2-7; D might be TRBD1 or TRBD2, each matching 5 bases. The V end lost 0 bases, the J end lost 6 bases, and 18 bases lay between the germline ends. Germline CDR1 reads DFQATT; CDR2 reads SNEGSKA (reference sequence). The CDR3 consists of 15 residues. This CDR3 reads CSARDLGELRIEQYF. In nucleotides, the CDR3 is TGCAGTGCTAGAGATCTGGGGGAGCTCCGTATCGAGCAGTACTTC.

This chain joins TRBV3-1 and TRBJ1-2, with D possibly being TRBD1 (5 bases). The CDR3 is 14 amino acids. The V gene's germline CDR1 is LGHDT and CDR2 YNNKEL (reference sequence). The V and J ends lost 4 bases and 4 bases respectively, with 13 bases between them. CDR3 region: CASSPPGWSYGYTF. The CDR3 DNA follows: TGTGCCAGCAGCCCACCAGGGTGGTCCTATGGCTACACCTTC.

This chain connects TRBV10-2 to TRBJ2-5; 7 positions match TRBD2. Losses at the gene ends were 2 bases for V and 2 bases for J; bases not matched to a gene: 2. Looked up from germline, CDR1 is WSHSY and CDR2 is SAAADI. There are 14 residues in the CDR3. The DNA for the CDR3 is TGCGCCAGCAGTGAGAGCGGGGCTCAAGAGACCCAGTACTTC. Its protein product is CASSESGAQETQYF.

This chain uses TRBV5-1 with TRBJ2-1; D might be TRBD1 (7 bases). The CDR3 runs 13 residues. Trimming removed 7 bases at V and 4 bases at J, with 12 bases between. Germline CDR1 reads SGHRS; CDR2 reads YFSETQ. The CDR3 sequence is CASSGGGYNEQFF. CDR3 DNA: TGCGCCAGCTCAGGGGGAGGTTACAATGAGCAGTTCTTC.